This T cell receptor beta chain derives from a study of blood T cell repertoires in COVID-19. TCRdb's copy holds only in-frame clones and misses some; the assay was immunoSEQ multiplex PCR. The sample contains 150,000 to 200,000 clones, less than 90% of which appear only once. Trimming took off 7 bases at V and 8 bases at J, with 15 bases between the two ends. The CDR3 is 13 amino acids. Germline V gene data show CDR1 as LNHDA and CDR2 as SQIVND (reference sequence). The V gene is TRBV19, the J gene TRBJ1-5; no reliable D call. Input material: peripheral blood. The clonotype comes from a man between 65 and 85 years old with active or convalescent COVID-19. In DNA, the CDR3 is TGTGCCAGTACGGCAGGTGGAAAGGAGCCCCAGCATTTT. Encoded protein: CASTAGGKEPQHF.